These T cell receptor beta chains were read from a single sample in a study of blood T cell repertoires in COVID-19. Here immunoSEQ multiplex PCR was the method, and the copy in TCRdb shows in-frame clones only, minus some. The table has 300,000 to 350,000 clones, about nine tenths seen once. Source material: peripheral blood. The receptors originated from a woman aged 25-40 years with COVID-19, enrolled during active disease. Both conserved end residues are part of each CDR3. The order of the fields is clone size, V gene, J gene, D gene, CDR3 protein, CDR3 DNA. D genes are given only for firm matches. Clone sizes are given selectively: once, few, many, or a class where the clone is expanded.

>-|TRBV29-1|TRBJ2-7|TRBD2
CSAGTSSYEQYF
TGCAGCGCCGGGACTAGCTCCTACGAGCAGTACTTC
>once|TRBV3-1/TRBV3-2|TRBJ1-4|-
CASSPRGTNEKLFF
TGTGCCAGCAGCCCCCGAGGAACTAATGAAAAACTGTTTTTT
>-|TRBV7-2|TRBJ2-5|-
CASSAVQETQYF
TGTGCCAGCAGCGCAGTCCAAGAGACCCAGTACTTC
>-|TRBV2|TRBJ1-3|-
CASSEDIGNTIYF
TGTGCCAGCAGCGAGGACATCGGAAACACCATATATTTT
>-|TRBV19|TRBJ2-5|TRBD2
CASSIGLAGGPGETQYF
TGTGCCAGTAGTATAGGTTTAGCGGGAGGGCCGGGCGAGACCCAGTACTTC
>few|TRBV2|TRBJ2-1|-
CASSEAGLSYNEQFF
TGTGCCAGCAGTGAAGCGGGCCTCTCCTACAATGAGCAGTTCTTC
>-|TRBV11-2|TRBJ2-7|TRBD2
CASSFASGSNEQYF
TGTGCCAGCAGCTTCGCTAGCGGGAGTAACGAGCAGTACTTC
>-|TRBV2|TRBJ1-6|-
CASRRLDNNSPLHF
TGTGCCAGCAGGCGTCTGGACAATAATTCACCCCTCCACTTT
>few|TRBV2|TRBJ2-7|TRBD2
CASSERATSEGQYF
TGTGCCAGCAGTGAAAGGGCGACTAGCGAGGGGCAGTACTTC
>-|TRBV7-9|TRBJ1-2|TRBD1
CASSKGQGDAGYTF
TGTGCCAGCAGCAAGGGACAGGGGGATGCTGGCTACACCTTC
>-|TRBV19|TRBJ2-3|-
CASSMGPPRRADTQYF
TGTGCCAGTAGTATGGGACCTCCACGGAGGGCGGATACGCAGTATTTT
>-|TRBV28|TRBJ2-1|-
CASSSILSSYNEQFF
TGTGCCAGCAGTTCCATATTGAGCTCCTACAATGAGCAGTTCTTC
>once|TRBV30|TRBJ1-6|TRBD1
CAWSPQTGKGSPLHF
TGTGCCTGGAGTCCCCAGACAGGGAAGGGTTCACCCCTCCACTTT
>-|TRBV6-5|TRBJ1-1|-
CASTSGELGTEAFF
TGTGCCAGCACTTCAGGGGAATTGGGCACTGAAGCTTTCTTT
>-|TRBV27|TRBJ2-2|-
CASSLSNTGELFF
TGTGCCAGCAGTTTGAGCAACACCGGGGAGCTGTTTTTT
>-|TRBV2|TRBJ2-5|-
CASSAPGPPQETQYF
TGTGCCAGCAGTGCCCCAGGGCCCCCCCAAGAGACCCAGTACTTC
>-|TRBV18|TRBJ1-2|-
CASSPPQIYGYTF
TGTGCCAGCTCACCACCACAGATCTATGGCTACACCTTC
>once|TRBV15|TRBJ2-7|TRBD1
CATSIGQGLYEQYF
TGTGCCACCAGCATCGGACAGGGATTATACGAGCAGTACTTC
>-|TRBV5-1|TRBJ2-5|TRBD2
CASSAKTSGREETQYF
TGCGCCAGCAGCGCAAAGACTAGCGGGAGGGAAGAGACCCAGTACTTC
>few|TRBV7-2|TRBJ2-4|-
CASSSGQTLAKNIQYF
TGTGCCAGCAGCTCCGGACAGACCCTAGCCAAAAACATTCAGTACTTC
>-|TRBV30|TRBJ1-2|-
CAWSVNWGQDGYTF
TGTGCCTGGAGTGTAAACTGGGGCCAGGATGGCTACACCTTC
>-|TRBV9|TRBJ2-7|TRBD2
CASSLGTTPAYEQYF
TGTGCCAGCAGCTTGGGGACTACACCCGCCTACGAGCAGTACTTC
>once|TRBV5-4|TRBJ2-7|TRBD1
CASSLTGPRSEQYF
TGTGCCAGCAGCCTGACAGGGCCCCGCAGCGAGCAGTACTTC
>once|TRBV19|TRBJ2-3|-
CASRGRVTDTQYF
TGTGCCAGTAGGGGCAGGGTCACAGATACGCAGTATTTT
>-|TRBV28|TRBJ1-2|-
CASHVGVAGYTF
TGTGCTTCGCACGTAGGGGTCGCAGGCTACACCTTC
>-|TRBV11-3|TRBJ2-7|-
CASSLGLASYYEQYF
TGTGCCAGCAGCTTAGGACTCGCGAGTTACTACGAGCAGTACTTC
>-|TRBV19|TRBJ2-1|-
CASSIESSYNEQFF
TGTGCCAGTAGTATAGAGAGCTCCTACAATGAGCAGTTCTTC
>-|TRBV6-2/TRBV6-3|TRBJ2-7|-
CASSVSGPTDEQYF
TGTGCCAGCAGTGTTAGCGGACCCACCGACGAGCAGTACTTC
>-|TRBV30|TRBJ1-5|-
CAWSWIGGGNQPQHF
TGTGCCTGGAGTTGGATCGGAGGGGGCAATCAGCCCCAGCATTTT
>-|TRBV29-1|TRBJ1-2|TRBD1
CSVQGAEGYTF
TGCAGCGTGCAGGGGGCGGAGGGCTACACCTTC
>-|TRBV5-4|TRBJ2-3|TRBD1
CATQGVDTQYF
TGTGCCACCCAGGGGGTAGATACGCAGTATTTT
>-|TRBV28|TRBJ2-7|TRBD2
CASSPRLAGGHEQYF
TGTGCCAGCAGCCCCCGACTAGCGGGGGGCCACGAGCAGTACTTC
>-|TRBV7-2|TRBJ1-6|-
CASTNNPGGWSPLHF
TGTGCCAGCACTAATAACCCGGGGGGCTGGTCACCCCTCCACTTT
>-|TRBV11-2|TRBJ2-5|TRBD1
CASSFSRDRVGETQYF
TGTGCCAGCAGCTTCAGCCGGGACAGGGTAGGAGAGACCCAGTACTTC
>once|TRBV19|TRBJ2-7|TRBD1
CASSSGTGGNEQYF
TGTGCCAGTAGCTCCGGGACAGGGGGCAACGAGCAGTACTTC
>-|TRBV9|TRBJ1-2|-
CASSRNNYGYTF
TGTGCCAGCAGCCGTAATAACTATGGCTACACCTTC
>-|TRBV6-6|TRBJ1-3|TRBD1
CASGTGIVSGNTIYF
TGTGCCAGCGGGACAGGAATCGTCTCTGGAAACACCATATATTTT
>-|TRBV28|TRBJ2-3|TRBD2
CASSPSGRATDTQYF
TGTGCCAGCAGCCCCAGCGGGAGGGCCACAGATACGCAGTATTTT
>-|TRBV27|TRBJ2-7|TRBD1
CASSLRQGVYEQYF
TGTGCCAGCAGTTTACGGCAGGGGGTCTACGAGCAGTACTTC
>-|TRBV5-1|TRBJ1-2|TRBD1
CASSSQGPPNYGYTF
TGCGCCAGCAGTTCACAGGGGCCCCCTAACTATGGCTACACCTTC
>-|TRBV4-1|TRBJ2-2|TRBD2
CASSQGPGLAGGLTGELFF
TGCGCCAGCAGCCAAGGACCGGGACTAGCGGGAGGGCTCACCGGGGAGCTGTTTTTT
>-|TRBV27|TRBJ1-2|-
CASSLSREGYGYTF
TGTGCCAGCAGTTTATCGAGGGAAGGCTATGGCTACACCTTC
>once|TRBV21-1|TRBJ2-5|-
CARRGDMGTQETQYF
TGTGCCAGACGGGGGGATATGGGGACCCAAGAGACCCAGTACTTC
>-|TRBV6-6|TRBJ1-1|-
CASLLGLAGGNPEAFF
TGTGCCAGCCTTCTGGGGTTGGCGGGAGGTAACCCTGAAGCTTTCTTT
>-|TRBV5-1|TRBJ1-2|-
CASSPYTGNYGYTF
TGCGCCAGCAGCCCCTATACAGGAAACTATGGCTACACCTTC
>-|TRBV5-5|TRBJ2-1|TRBD2
CASSLVAGGGPYNEQFF
TGTGCCAGCAGCTTGGTGGCGGGGGGAGGCCCGTACAATGAGCAGTTCTTC
>-|TRBV30|TRBJ1-1|-
CAWSIADHLEAFF
TGTGCCTGGAGTATTGCAGATCACCTTGAAGCTTTCTTT
>few|TRBV7-8|TRBJ2-2|-
CASSLLWTRGDTGELFF
TGTGCCAGCAGCTTATTGTGGACCAGGGGGGACACCGGGGAGCTGTTTTTT
>-|TRBV6-5|TRBJ2-7|TRBD1
CASSIGQGIHEQYF
TGTGCCAGCAGTATCGGACAGGGCATCCACGAGCAGTACTTC
>-|TRBV27|TRBJ1-6|-
CASSLSSNSPLHF
TGTGCCAGCAGTTTGTCTTCGAATTCACCCCTCCACTTT
>-|TRBV9|TRBJ2-5|TRBD2
CASSVQLSSGQETQYF
TGTGCCAGCAGCGTACAACTCAGTAGCGGGCAAGAGACCCAGTACTTC
>few|TRBV5-1|TRBJ2-7|-
CASSLSGAYEQYF
TGCGCCAGCAGCTTGTCGGGGGCCTACGAGCAGTACTTC
>once|TRBV28|TRBJ1-5|TRBD1
CASSLAGGSQPQHF
TGTGCCAGCAGTTTGGCAGGGGGGAGCCAGCCCCAGCATTTT
>-|TRBV4-3|TRBJ2-5|-
CASSQDLGIETQYF
TGCGCCAGCAGCCAAGATCTAGGAATCGAGACCCAGTACTTC